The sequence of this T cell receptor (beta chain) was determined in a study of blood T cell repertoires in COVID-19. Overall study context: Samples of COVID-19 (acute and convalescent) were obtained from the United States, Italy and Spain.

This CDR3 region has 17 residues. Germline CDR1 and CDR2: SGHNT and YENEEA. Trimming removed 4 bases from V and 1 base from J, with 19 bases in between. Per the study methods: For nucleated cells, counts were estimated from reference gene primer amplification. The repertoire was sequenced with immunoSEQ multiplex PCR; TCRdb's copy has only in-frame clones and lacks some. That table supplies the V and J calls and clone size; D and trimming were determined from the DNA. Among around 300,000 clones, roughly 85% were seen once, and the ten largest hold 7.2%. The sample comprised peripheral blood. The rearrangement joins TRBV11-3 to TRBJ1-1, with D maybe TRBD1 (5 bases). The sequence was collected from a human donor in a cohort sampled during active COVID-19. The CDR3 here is CASSCCRAHPTNTEAFF. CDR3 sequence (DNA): TGTGCCAGCAGCTGCTGCAGGGCACACCCCACGAACACTGAAGCTTTCTTT.